The 19 T cell receptor beta chains listed next were all sequenced from one sample in a study of blood T cell repertoires in COVID-19. TCRdb keeps only in-frame clones here, not all; method: immunoSEQ multiplex PCR. The sample lists 150,000 to 200,000 clones, 80% to 90% occurring once. Material for sequencing was peripheral blood. The source is a man in his fifties or sixties with active or convalescent COVID-19.

V usage is TRBV19 and J usage is TRBJ2-3, with D unclear. This CDR3 is built from 14 residues. Trimming took 3 bases from V and 1 from J, leaving 8 bases between them. Germline CDR1 and CDR2: LNHDA and SQIVND (reference sequence). This CDR3 is CASSIYPGTDTQYF. For the CDR3, the DNA is TGTGCCAGTAGTATCTATCCCGGCACAGATACGCAGTATTTT.

The CDR3 region has the DNA TGTGCCAGCAGTCCCATACGGAGCTCCTATAATTCACCCCTCCACTTT. Protein: CASSPIRSSYNSPLHF. This chain joins TRBV28 and TRBJ1-6; D is uncertain. The germline gives CDR1 MDHEN, CDR2 SYDVKM. CDR3 length: 16 amino acids. V lost 5 bases, J lost 0 bases, and 11 bases lay in between.

The chain uses TRBV7-7 and TRBJ2-1, with 7 bases matching TRBD2. This CDR3 region has 12 residues. In germline, CDR1 is SSHAT, CDR2 FNYEAQ (reference sequence). After removal of 4 bases from V and 9 bases from J, the junction contained 3 bases not matched to a gene. CDR3 sequence: CASSSTGGEQFF. CDR3 nucleotide sequence: TGTGCCAGCAGCTCGACGGGGGGTGAGCAGTTCTTC.

V and J are TRBV4-2 and TRBJ2-3, with 7 bases fitting TRBD1. The CDR3 contains 13 residues. CDR1 is LGHNA, CDR2 YNFKEQ, per germline. The V gene end was trimmed by 3 bases and the J gene end by 3 bases; junction bases not matched to a gene: 0. CDR3 sequence reads: CASSQTGTDTQYF. The CDR3 region has the DNA TGTGCCAGCAGCCAGACAGGGACAGATACGCAGTATTTT.

This chain links TRBV11-3 with TRBJ2-5; TRBD2 matches at 12 bases. The germline V gene has CDR1 SGHNT and CDR2 YENEEA. The CDR3 contains 15 residues. V shed 4 bases and J 5 bases; nucleotides not matched to a gene: 5. CDR3 in amino acids: CASSSSGTSGETQYF. CDR3 sequence (DNA): TGTGCCAGCAGCTCATCCGGGACTAGCGGGGAGACCCAGTACTTC.

This clone has just a few counts. The chain joins TRBV27 to TRBJ1-5; a possible D gene is TRBD1 (6 bases). The CDR3 sequence is 14 residues long. V gave up 4 bases and J gave up 6 bases, with 13 bases separating them. Germline CDR1 reads MNHEY; CDR2 reads SMNVEV (reference sequence). This CDR3 reads CASSSSGGGQPQHF. The CDR3 region has the DNA TGTGCCAGCAGTTCCTCGGGGGGCGGTCAGCCCCAGCATTTT.

This clone appeared once. V is TRBV5-5 and J is TRBJ1-2; the match to TRBD1 covers 8 bases. V gave up 0 bases and J gave up 2 bases; unmatched junction bases: 0. The germline V gene encodes CDR1 SGHKS and CDR2 YYEKEE (reference sequence). The CDR3 totals 14 residues. The DNA for the CDR3 is TGTGCCAGCAGCTTGGACAGGGGGAACTATGGCTACACCTTC. This gives the protein CASSLDRGNYGYTF.

The chain links TRBV29-1 to TRBJ1-4; 8 bases map to TRBD1. The junction had 7 bases not matched to a gene; V was cut back by 7 bases and J by 6 bases. Germline CDR1 reads SQVTM; CDR2 reads ANQGSEA. The CDR3 loop spans 13 amino acids. CDR3 protein: CSAKTGAHEKLFF. The CDR3 nucleotides are TGCAGCGCCAAGACAGGGGCTCATGAAAAACTGTTTTTT.

With regard to this clone: This CDR3 is also generated by other DNA sequences in the sample. This rearrangement joins TRBV5-6 to TRBJ1-4; D may be TRBD1 (5 bases). The CDR3 consists of 14 residues. V was shortened by 2 bases and J by 5 bases, with 10 bases between the two germline ends. The germline V gene has CDR1 SGHDT and CDR2 YYEEEE. CDR3 nucleotide sequence: TGTGCCAGCAGCTTAGCAGGGTTAAATGAAAAACTGTTTTTT. Its translation: CASSLAGLNEKLFF.

The chain links TRBV18 to TRBJ2-7; weak D call: TRBD2 (6 bases). V was pared by 2 bases and J by 4 bases, with 15 bases between. The CDR3 sequence is 15 residues long. In germline, CDR1 is KGHSH, CDR2 LQKENI. As DNA, the CDR3 is TGTGCCAGCTCACCAGGGGCGGGGAATGCTTACGAGCAGTACTTC. Translated: CASSPGAGNAYEQYF.

The chain combines TRBV7-9 with TRBJ1-4, with TRBD1 identical over 8 bases. J gave up 5 bases and V 5 bases, and 4 bases lay outside the gene matches. The germline V gene encodes CDR1 SEHNR and CDR2 FQNEAQ (reference sequence). The CDR3 covers 14 residues. The CDR3 nucleotides are TGTGCCAGCAGCCACGGACAGGGAAATGAAAAACTGTTTTTT. It translates to CASSHGQGNEKLFF.

V is TRBV5-5 and J is TRBJ1-1; the D is unclear. Trimming cost V 2 bases and J 1 base, with 6 bases left between them. The CDR3 contains 13 residues. The V gene's germline CDR1 is SGHKS and CDR2 YYEKEE (reference sequence). Written as DNA, the CDR3 is TGTGCCAGCAGCTTCACAGAGAACACTGAAGCTTTCTTT. This codes for CASSFTENTEAFF. Full variable domain (outside the CDR3, taken from reference TRBV5-5 and TRBJ1-1): DAGVTQSPTHLIKTRGQQVTLRCSPISGHKSVSWYQQVLGQGPQFIFQYYEKEERGRGNFPDRFSARQFPNYSSELNVNALLLGDSALYLCASSFTENTEAFFGQGTRLTVV.

The chain has TRBV5-6 and TRBJ2-7; tentatively, D is TRBD1 (5 bases). Trimming removed 0 bases at V and 2 bases at J, with 12 bases between. The germline gives CDR1 SGHDT, CDR2 YYEEEE. This CDR3 has 15 residues. The DNA of the CDR3 is TGTGCCAGCAGCTTGGTTCCGGACAACCCCTACGAGCAGTACTTC. The encoded protein is CASSLVPDNPYEQYF.

This clone was picked up one time. The rearrangement links TRBV5-1 to TRBJ2-1; 13 bases map to TRBD2. CDR3 length: 16 amino acids. CDR1 and CDR2 (germline): SGHRS, YFSETQ. Germline trimming cut 0 bases from V and 3 bases from J; bases unmatched to any gene: 0. The CDR3 nucleotides are TGCGCCAGCAGCTTGGGGACTAGCGGGAGCTACAATGAGCAGTTCTTC. Amino acids: CASSLGTSGSYNEQFF.

The chain employs TRBV9 and TRBJ1-1, with D perhaps matching TRBD1 (6 bases). The ends were cut back, 0 bases at V and 5 bases at J, with 11 bases in the middle. The CDR3 spans 14 residues. Germline CDR1 is SGDLS and CDR2 is YYNGEE. CDR3 in amino acids: CASSVGRGGTEAFF. DNA for the CDR3: TGTGCCAGCAGCGTAGGCAGGGGCGGGACTGAAGCTTTCTTT.

This sequence joins TRBV10-3 and TRBJ1-2; no reliable D call. CDR1 ENHRY and CDR2 SYGVKD come from the germline V gene. The CDR3 has 12 amino acids. Trimming cost V 6 bases and J 1 base, with 6 bases left between them. Here the CDR3 DNA reads TGTGCCATCAGCGGAGATAACTATGGCTACACCTTC. Protein: CAISGDNYGYTF.

The chain links TRBV5-6 to TRBJ1-2; possible D gene TRBD1, 5 bases. Between the trimmed V and J ends, which lost 3 bases and 7 bases, there was a span of 10 bases. CDR1 is SGHDT and CDR2 is YYEEEE in the germline V gene. This CDR3 is 12 amino acids long. The CDR3 coding sequence is TGTGCCAGCAGCTCCAGGGTGCGTGGCTACACCTTC. Translating gives CASSSRVRGYTF.

The chain combines TRBV6-5 with TRBJ2-7, with 10 bases that match TRBD1. Germline trimming cut 4 bases from V and 1 base from J; bases unmatched to any gene: 7. The germline V gene encodes CDR1 MNHEY and CDR2 SVGAGI. This CDR3 comprises 16 residues. The CDR3 nucleotides read TGTGCCAGCAGTTCGCCTAGGGACAGGGGTTCCTACGAGCAGTACTTC. This translates into CASSSPRDRGSYEQYF.

The V gene is TRBV7-9, the J gene TRBJ2-7; TRBD2 is a possible D gene (6 bases). This CDR3 has 14 residues. The ends were cut back, 2 bases at V and 4 bases at J, with 12 bases in the middle. Germline-derived CDR1 and CDR2 are SEHNR and FQNEAQ (reference sequence). CDR3 bases: TGTGCCAGCAGCTTATTAACTAGCTCGTACGAGCAGTACTTC. It is translated as CASSLLTSSYEQYF. Together with reference TRBV7-9 and TRBJ2-7, the CDR3 gives the full variable domain: DTGVSQNPRHKITKRGQNVTFRCDPISEHNRLYWYRQTLGQGPEFLTYFQNEAQLEKSRLLSDRFSAERPKGSFSTLEIQRTEQGDSAMYLCASSLLTSSYEQYFGPGTRLTVT.